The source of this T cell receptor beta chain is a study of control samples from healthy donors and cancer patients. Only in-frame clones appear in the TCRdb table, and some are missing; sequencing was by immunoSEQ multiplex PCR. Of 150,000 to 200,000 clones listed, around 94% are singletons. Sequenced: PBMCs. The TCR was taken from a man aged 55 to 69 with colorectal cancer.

The CDR3 DNA sequence: TGTGCCAGCAGCTTAGGATGGGGCAGGTCCTACGAGCAGTACTTC. The encoded protein is CASSLGWGRSYEQYF. The chain joins TRBV11-2 to TRBJ2-7; D is perhaps TRBD1 (5 bases). The CDR3 runs to 15 residues. Per the germline V gene, CDR1 is SGHAT and CDR2 is FQNNGV. Trimming cost V 1 base and J 1 base, with 11 bases left between them.